This T cell receptor beta chain was obtained from a study of cytomegalovirus exposure and HLA in healthy donors. General study points: Per published reports, the classifier diagnosed cytomegalovirus status with high specificity and sensitivity. In vitro, a few CMV-associated chains proved specific for CMV antigens.

Details on this clone: No antigen is known for it.

The PCR had 60 Vbeta and 13 Jbeta primers. Sequencing used immunoSEQ multiplex PCR; TCRdb keeps in-frame clones, though not all of them. The table lists around 65,000 clones, 60% to 80% of them singletons. Sequenced material: PBMCs. The source of this sequence is a man aged 40-49 years in good health and CMV-seropositive.

In DNA form, the CDR3 reads TGTGCCAGCAGCCGTCGGACTAGCGGGGGCGGGGAGCTGTTTTTT. This translates into CASSRRTSGGGELFF. The chain joins TRBV6-5 to TRBJ2-2; 13 bases match TRBD2. Per the germline V gene, CDR1 is MNHEY and CDR2 is SVGAGI. V shed 6 bases and J 7 bases; nucleotides not matched to a gene: 5. CDR3 length: 15 amino acids.